Here is one T cell receptor (beta chain) with its context. Its specificity is unknown. Per germline, CDR1 LGHNA and CDR2 YSLEER. The CDR3 contains 17 residues. Trimming stripped 0 bases from V and 8 bases from J, with 19 bases between. The sample belongs to a study of cytomegalovirus exposure and HLA in healthy donors. At the level of the study: Inside one of the first data releases sat about 91 million unique TCRs taken from HLA-typed donors. The study's findings and limits: Sequencing had likely introduced a cluster of highly shared sequence variants as an artifact.

The PCR contained 60 Vbeta and 13 Jbeta primers. The data were produced by immunoSEQ multiplex PCR, yet TCRdb's version contains in-frame clones alone and is incomplete. The data contain about 94,000 clones, about 80% of them singletons. V usage is TRBV4-3 and J usage is TRBJ1-4, with a possible D match to TRBD1 (6 bases). The sequenced sample was PBMCs. The sequence was obtained from a male donor in good health and CMV-seronegative. The CDR3 DNA follows: TGCGCCAGCAGCCAAGAGGGTCCGAGCAGGGGCCGCGAAAAACTGTTTTTT. The encoded protein is CASSQEGPSRGREKLFF.